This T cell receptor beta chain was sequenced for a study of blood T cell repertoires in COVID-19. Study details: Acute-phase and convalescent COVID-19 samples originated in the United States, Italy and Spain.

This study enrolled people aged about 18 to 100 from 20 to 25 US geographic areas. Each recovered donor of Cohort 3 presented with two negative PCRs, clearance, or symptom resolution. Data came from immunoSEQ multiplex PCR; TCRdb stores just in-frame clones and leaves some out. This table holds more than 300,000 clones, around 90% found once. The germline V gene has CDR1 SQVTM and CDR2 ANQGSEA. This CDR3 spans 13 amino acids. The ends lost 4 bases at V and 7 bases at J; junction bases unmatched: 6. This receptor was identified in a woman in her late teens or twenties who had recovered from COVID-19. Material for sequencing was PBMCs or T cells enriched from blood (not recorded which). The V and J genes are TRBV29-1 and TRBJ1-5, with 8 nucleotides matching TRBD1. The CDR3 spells CSVADRGGQPQHF. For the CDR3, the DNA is TGCAGCGTTGCCGACAGGGGTGGGCAGCCCCAGCATTTT.